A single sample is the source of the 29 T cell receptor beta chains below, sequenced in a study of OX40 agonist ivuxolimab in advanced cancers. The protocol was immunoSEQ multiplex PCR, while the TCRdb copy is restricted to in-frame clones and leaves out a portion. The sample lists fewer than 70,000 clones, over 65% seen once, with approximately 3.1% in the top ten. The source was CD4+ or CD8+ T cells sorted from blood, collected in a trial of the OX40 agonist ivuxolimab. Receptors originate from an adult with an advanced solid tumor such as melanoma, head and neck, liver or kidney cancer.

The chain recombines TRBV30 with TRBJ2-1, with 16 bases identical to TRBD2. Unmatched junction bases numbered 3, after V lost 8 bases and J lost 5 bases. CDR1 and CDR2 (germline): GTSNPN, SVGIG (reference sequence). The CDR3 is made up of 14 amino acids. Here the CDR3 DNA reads TGTGCCGGGACTAGCGGGGGGGCCGACAATGAGCAGTTCTTC. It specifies CAGTSGGADNEQFF.

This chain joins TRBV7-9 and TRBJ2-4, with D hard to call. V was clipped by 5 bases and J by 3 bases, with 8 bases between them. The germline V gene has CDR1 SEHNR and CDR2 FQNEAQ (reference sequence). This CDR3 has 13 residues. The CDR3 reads CASSPIRKNIQYF. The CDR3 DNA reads TGTGCCAGCAGCCCAATACGCAAAAACATTCAGTACTTC.

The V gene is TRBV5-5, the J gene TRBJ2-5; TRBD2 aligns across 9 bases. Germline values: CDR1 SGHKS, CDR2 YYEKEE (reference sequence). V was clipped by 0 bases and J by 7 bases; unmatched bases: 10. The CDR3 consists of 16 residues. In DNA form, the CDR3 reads TGTGCCAGCAGCTTGGCAGCGGGGGGAGCCCAGGGGACCCAGTACTTC. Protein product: CASSLAAGGAQGTQYF.

CDR3 sequence reads: CASSETGSNSPLHF. CDR3 sequence (DNA): TGTGCCAGCAGTGAGACAGGGTCGAATTCACCCCTCCACTTT. The genes are TRBV6-1 and TRBJ1-6, with 7 bases lining up with TRBD1. The CDR3 totals 14 residues. Germline V gene data show CDR1 as MNHNS and CDR2 as SASEGT. Trimming at V came to 3 bases and at J to 7 bases, leaving 3 bases not matched to a gene.

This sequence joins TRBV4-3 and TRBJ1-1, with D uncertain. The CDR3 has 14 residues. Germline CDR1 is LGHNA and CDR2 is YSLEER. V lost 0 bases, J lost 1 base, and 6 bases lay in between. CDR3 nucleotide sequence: TGCGCCAGCAGCCAAGAAGCGGGGAACACTGAAGCTTTCTTT. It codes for CASSQEAGNTEAFF.

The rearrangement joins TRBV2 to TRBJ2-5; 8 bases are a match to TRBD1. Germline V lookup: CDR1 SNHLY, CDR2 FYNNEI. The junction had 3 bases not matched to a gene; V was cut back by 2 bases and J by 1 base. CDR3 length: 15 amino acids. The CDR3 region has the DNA TGTGCCAGCAGTGAATATGGGACAGGCCAAGAGACCCAGTACTTC. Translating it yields CASSEYGTGQETQYF.

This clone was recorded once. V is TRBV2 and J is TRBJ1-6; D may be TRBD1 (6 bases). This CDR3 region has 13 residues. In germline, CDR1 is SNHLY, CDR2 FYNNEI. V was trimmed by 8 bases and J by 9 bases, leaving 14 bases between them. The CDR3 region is CASAGQTVSPLHF. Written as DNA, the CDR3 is TGTGCCAGCGCCGGACAGACCGTTTCACCCCTCCACTTT.

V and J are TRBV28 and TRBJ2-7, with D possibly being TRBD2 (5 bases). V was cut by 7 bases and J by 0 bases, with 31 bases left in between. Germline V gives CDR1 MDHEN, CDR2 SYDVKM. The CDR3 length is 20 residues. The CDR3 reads CASTSRWAELTGYLSYEQYF. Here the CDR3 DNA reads TGTGCCAGCACCTCCCGGTGGGCCGAACTAACGGGATACCTCTCCTACGAGCAGTACTTC.

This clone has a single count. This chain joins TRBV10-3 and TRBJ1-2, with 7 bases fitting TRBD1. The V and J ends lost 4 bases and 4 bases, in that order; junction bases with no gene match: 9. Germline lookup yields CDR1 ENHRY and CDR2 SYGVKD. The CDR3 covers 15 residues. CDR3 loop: CAISATDREGYGYTF. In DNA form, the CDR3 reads TGTGCCATCAGTGCTACAGACAGGGAAGGCTATGGCTACACCTTC.

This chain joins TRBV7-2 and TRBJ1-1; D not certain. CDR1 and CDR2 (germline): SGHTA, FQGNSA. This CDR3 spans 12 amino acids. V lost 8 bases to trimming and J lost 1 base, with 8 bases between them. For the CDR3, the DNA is TGTGCCAGCGCTACGGGGAACACTGAAGCTTTCTTT. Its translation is CASATGNTEAFF. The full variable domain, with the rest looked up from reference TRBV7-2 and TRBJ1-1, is GAGVSQSPSNKVTEKGKDVELRCDPISGHTALYWYRQSLGQGLEFLIYFQGNSAPDKSGLPSDRFSAERTGGSVSTLTIQRTQQEDSAVYLCASATGNTEAFFGQGTRLTVV.

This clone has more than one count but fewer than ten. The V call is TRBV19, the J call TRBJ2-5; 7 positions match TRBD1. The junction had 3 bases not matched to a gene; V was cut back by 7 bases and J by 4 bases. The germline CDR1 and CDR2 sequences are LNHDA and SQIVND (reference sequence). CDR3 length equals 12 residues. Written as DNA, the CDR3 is TGTGCCAGTATGAACAGGGGAGAGACCCAGTACTTC. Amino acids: CASMNRGETQYF.

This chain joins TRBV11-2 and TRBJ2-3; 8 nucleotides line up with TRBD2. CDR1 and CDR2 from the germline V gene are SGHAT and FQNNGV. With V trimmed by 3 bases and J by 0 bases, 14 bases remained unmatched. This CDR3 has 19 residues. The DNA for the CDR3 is TGTGCCAGCAGCTTCCCTCTCGGAGCGGGGGCCCCTAGCACAGATACGCAGTATTTT. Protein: CASSFPLGAGAPSTDTQYF.

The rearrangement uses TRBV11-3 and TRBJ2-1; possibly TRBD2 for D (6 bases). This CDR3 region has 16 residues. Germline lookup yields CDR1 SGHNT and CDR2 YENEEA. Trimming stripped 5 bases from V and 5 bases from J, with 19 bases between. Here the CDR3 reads CASSPPRRGRDNEQFF. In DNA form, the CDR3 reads TGTGCCAGCAGCCCACCCAGGCGGGGAAGGGACAATGAGCAGTTCTTC.

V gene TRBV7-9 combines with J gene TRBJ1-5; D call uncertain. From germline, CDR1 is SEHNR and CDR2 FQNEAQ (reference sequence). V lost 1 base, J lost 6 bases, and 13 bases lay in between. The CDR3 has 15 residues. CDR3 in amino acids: CASSLVEGSGQPQHF. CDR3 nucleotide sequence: TGTGCCAGCAGCTTAGTGGAAGGTTCCGGTCAGCCCCAGCATTTT.

CDR3 in DNA: TGTGCCAGCAGCCCCTCCGGGACAGGGCGGTACACCTTC. Translated, it gives CASSPSGTGRYTF. This chain joins TRBV7-8 and TRBJ1-2; 9 bases are shared with TRBD1. CDR3 length: 13 residues. Unmatched junction bases numbered 9, after V lost 5 bases and J lost 11 bases. Germline CDR1 reads SGHVS; CDR2 reads FQNEAQ.

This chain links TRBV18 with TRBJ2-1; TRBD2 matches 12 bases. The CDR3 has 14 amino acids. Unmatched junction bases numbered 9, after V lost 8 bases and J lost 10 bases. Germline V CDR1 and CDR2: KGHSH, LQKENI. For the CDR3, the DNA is TGTGCCAGCACAAGGCTAGCGGGGGGGCAAGAGCAGTTCTTC. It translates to CASTRLAGGQEQFF. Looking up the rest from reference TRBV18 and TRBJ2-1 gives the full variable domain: NAGVMQNPRHLVRRRGQEARLRCSPMKGHSHVYWYRQLPEEGLKFMVYLQKENIIDESGMPKERFSAEFPKEGPSILRIQQVVRGDSAAYFCASTRLAGGQEQFFGPGTRLTVL.

DNA of the CDR3: TGTGCCAGCAGCTTAACGGGTCAGGGAGGCCCTCTTTCCACAGATACGCAGTATTTT. Protein sequence: CASSLTGQGGPLSTDTQYF. The chain employs TRBV7-3 and TRBJ2-3; D possibly corresponds to TRBD2 (6 bases). The CDR3 length is 19 residues. V was pared by 0 bases and J by 2 bases, with 21 bases between. The germline V gene encodes CDR1 SGHTA and CDR2 FQGTGA.

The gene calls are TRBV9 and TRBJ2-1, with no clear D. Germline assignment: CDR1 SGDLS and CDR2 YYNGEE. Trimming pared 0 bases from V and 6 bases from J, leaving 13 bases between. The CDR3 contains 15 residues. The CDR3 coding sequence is TGTGCCAGCAGCGTAGGGGGAACCACGGGCAATGAGCAGTTCTTC. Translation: CASSVGGTTGNEQFF. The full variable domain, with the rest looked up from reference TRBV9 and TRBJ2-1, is DSGVTQTPKHLITATGQRVTLRCSPRSGDLSVYWYQQSLDQGLQFLIQYYNGEERAKGNILERFSAQQFPDLHSELNLSSLELGDSALYFCASSVGGTTGNEQFFGPGTRLTVL.

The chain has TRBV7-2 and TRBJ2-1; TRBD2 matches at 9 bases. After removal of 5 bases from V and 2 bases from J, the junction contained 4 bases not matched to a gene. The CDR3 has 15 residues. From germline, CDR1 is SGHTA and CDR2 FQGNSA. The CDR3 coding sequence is TGTGCCAGCAGCCCCTCTAGCGGGGCCTACAATGAGCAGTTCTTC. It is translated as CASSPSSGAYNEQFF. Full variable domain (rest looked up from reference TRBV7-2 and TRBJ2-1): GAGVSQSPSNKVTEKGKDVELRCDPISGHTALYWYRQSLGQGLEFLIYFQGNSAPDKSGLPSDRFSAERTGGSVSTLTIQRTQQEDSAVYLCASSPSSGAYNEQFFGPGTRLTVL.

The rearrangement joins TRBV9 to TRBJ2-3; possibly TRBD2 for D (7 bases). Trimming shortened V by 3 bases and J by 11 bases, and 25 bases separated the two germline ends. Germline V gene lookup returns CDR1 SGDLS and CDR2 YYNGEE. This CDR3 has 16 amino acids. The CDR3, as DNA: TGTGCCAGCAGCGCCCCTAGCGGAGGGGGGTCGGTGAGGCAGTATTTT. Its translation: CASSAPSGGGSVRQYF.

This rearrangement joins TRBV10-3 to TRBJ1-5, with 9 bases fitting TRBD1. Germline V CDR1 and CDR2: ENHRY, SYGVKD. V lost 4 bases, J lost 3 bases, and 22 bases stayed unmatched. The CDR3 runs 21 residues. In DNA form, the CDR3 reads TGTGCCATCAGTGCATCCCCCGGGACAGGGATGCGGGCTACCCTCAATCAGCCCCAGCATTTT. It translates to CAISASPGTGMRATLNQPQHF.

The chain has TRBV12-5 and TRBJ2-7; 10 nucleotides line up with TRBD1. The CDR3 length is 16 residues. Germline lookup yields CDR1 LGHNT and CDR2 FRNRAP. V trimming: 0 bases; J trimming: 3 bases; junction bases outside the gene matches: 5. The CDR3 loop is CASGLVRQGAIYEQYF. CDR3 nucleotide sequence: TGTGCTAGTGGTTTGGTACGACAGGGGGCCATCTACGAGCAGTACTTC.

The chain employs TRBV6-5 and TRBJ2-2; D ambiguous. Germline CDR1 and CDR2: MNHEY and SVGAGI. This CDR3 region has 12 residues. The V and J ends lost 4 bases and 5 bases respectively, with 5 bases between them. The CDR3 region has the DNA TGTGCCAGCAGTTTGTTTACCGGGGAGCTGTTTTTT. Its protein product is CASSLFTGELFF.

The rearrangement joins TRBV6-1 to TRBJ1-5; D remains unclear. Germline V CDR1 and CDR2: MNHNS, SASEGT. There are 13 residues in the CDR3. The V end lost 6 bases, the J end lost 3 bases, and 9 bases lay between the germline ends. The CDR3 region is CASRGENNQPQHF. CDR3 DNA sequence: TGTGCCAGCAGGGGAGAGAACAATCAGCCCCAGCATTTT.

The CDR3 spells CAGSQGTTNEKLFF. In DNA form, the CDR3 reads TGTGCCGGATCACAGGGGACAACTAATGAAAAACTGTTTTTT. V and J are TRBV6-1 and TRBJ1-4; 7 bases fit TRBD1. The ends lost 11 bases at V and 0 bases at J; junction bases unmatched: 6. The CDR3 length is 14 residues. Per germline, CDR1 MNHNS and CDR2 SASEGT.

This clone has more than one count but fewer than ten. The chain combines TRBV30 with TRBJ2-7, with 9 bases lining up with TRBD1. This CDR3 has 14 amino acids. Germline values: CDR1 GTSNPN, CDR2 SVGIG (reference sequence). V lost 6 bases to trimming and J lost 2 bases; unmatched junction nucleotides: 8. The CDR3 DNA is TGTGCCTGCCCGTTCCGGGACAGGGCCTACGAGCAGTACTTC. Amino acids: CACPFRDRAYEQYF.

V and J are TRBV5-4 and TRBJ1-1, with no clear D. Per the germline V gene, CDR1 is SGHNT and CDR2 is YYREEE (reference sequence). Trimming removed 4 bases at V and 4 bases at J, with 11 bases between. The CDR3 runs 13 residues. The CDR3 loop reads CASSTTLFTEAFF. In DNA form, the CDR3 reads TGTGCCAGCAGCACAACACTCTTCACTGAAGCTTTCTTT.

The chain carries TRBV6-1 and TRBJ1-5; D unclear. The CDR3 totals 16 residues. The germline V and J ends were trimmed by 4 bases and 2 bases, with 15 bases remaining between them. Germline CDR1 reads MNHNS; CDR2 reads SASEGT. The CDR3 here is CASSAGRARGNQPQHF. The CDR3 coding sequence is TGTGCCAGCAGTGCGGGTAGGGCGCGAGGCAATCAGCCCCAGCATTTT.

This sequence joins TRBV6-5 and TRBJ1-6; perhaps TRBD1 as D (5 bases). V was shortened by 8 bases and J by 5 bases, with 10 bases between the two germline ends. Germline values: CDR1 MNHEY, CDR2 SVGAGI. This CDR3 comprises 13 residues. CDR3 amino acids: CASSGGNNSPLHF. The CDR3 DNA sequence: TGTGCCAGCTCGGGGGGGAATAATTCACCCCTCCACTTT.